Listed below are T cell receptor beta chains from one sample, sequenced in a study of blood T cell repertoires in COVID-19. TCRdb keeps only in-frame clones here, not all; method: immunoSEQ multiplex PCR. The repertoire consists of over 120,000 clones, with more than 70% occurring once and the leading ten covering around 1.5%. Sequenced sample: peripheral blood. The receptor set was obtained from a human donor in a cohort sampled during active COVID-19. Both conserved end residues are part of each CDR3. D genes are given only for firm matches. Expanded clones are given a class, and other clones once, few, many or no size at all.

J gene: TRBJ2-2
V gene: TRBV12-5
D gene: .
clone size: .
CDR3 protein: CASGLAGVANTGELFF
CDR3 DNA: TGTGCTAGTGGTTTGGCAGGGGTAGCGAACACCGGGGAGCTGTTTTTT

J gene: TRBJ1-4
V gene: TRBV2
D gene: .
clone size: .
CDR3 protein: CASSELRGANEKLFF
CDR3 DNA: TGTGCCAGCAGTGAGTTGCGGGGAGCTAATGAAAAACTGTTTTTT

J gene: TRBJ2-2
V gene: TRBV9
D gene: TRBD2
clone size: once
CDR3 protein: CASSASGGVGELFF
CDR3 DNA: TGTGCCAGCAGCGCTAGCGGGGGGGTCGGGGAGCTGTTTTTT

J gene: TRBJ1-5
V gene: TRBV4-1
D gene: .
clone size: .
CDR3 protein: CASSLSGFPGNQPQHF
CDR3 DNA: TGCGCCAGCAGCCTCTCAGGATTCCCGGGCAATCAGCCCCAGCATTTT

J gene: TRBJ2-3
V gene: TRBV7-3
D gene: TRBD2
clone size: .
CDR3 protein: CASSAFSGGDTQYF
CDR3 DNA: TGTGCCAGCAGCGCTTTTAGCGGGGGGGATACGCAGTATTTT

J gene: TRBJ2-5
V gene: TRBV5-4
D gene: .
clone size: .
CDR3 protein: CASSFGHQETQYF
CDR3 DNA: TGTGCCAGCAGCTTTGGCCACCAAGAGACCCAGTACTTC

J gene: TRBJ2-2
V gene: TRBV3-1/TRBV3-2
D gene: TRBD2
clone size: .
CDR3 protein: CASSPTSGGANTGELFF
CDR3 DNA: TGTGCCAGCAGCCCCACTAGCGGGGGGGCCAACACCGGGGAGCTGTTTTTT

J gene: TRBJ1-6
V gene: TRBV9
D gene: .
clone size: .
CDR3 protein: CASSPRDSYNSPLHF
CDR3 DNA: TGTGCCAGCAGCCCCCGAGACAGTTATAATTCACCCCTCCACTTT

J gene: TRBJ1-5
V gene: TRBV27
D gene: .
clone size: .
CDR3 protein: CASSLGPLQPQHF
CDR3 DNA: TGTGCCAGCAGCTTGGGGCCTCTTCAGCCCCAGCATTTT

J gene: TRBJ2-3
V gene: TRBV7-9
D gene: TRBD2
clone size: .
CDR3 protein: CASSLHQAGVPTDTQYF
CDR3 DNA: TGTGCCAGCAGCTTACATCAAGCGGGAGTCCCCACAGATACGCAGTATTTT

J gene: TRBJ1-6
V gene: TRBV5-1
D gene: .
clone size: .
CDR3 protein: CASSLQGDNSPLHF
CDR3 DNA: TGCGCCAGCAGCTTACAGGGAGATAATTCACCCCTCCACTTT

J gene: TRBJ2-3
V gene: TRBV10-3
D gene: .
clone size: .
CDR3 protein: CATLAAPGTDTQYF
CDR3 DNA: TGTGCCACCTTAGCGGCCCCTGGCACAGATACGCAGTATTTT

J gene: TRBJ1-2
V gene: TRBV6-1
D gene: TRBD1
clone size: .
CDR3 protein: CASSERSTGGASGYTF
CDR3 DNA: TGTGCCAGCAGTGAAAGGTCGACAGGGGGCGCGAGTGGCTACACCTTC

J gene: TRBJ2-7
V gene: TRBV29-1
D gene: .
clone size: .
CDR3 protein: CSVVAGAHSYEQYF
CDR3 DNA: TGCAGCGTTGTGGCGGGGGCACACTCCTACGAGCAGTACTTC

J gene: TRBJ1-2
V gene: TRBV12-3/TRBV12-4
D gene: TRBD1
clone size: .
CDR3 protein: CASSPGQYYGYTF
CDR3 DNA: TGTGCCAGCAGCCCGGGACAGTACTATGGCTACACCTTC

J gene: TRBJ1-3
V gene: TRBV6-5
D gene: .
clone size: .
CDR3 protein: CASKSAVSGNTIYF
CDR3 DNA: TGTGCCAGCAAATCGGCGGTTTCTGGAAACACCATATATTTT

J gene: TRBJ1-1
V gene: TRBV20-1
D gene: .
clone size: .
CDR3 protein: CSASVGALTTEAFF
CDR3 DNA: TGCAGTGCAAGTGTAGGAGCCCTAACCACTGAAGCTTTCTTT

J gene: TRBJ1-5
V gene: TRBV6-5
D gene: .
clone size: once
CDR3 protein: CASSLTRREPQHF
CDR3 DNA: TGTGCCAGCAGTTTAACCAGGCGGGAGCCCCAGCATTTT

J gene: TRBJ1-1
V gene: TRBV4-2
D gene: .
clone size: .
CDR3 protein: CASSQGQPMNTEAFF
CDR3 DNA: TGTGCCAGCAGCCAAGGACAACCCATGAACACTGAAGCTTTCTTT

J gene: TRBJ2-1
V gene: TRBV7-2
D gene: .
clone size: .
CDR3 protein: CASSLDLRVKANEQFF
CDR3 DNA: TGTGCCAGCAGCTTAGACCTCCGGGTTAAAGCCAATGAGCAGTTCTTC

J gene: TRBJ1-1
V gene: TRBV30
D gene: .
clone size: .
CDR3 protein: CAGWGSNTEAFF
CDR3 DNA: TGTGCCGGGTGGGGCTCAAACACTGAAGCTTTCTTT

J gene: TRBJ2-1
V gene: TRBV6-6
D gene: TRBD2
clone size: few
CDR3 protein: CASNVLAGEQFF
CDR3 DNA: TGTGCCAGCAATGTACTAGCGGGGGAGCAGTTCTTC

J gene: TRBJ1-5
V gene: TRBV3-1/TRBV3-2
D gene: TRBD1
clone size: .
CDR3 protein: CASSQEYGTGGNQPQHF
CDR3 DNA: TGTGCCAGCAGCCAAGAGTATGGGACAGGGGGCAATCAGCCCCAGCATTTT

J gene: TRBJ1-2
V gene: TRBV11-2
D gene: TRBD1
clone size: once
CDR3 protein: CASSSRDRGFLNYGYTF
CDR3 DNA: TGTGCCAGCAGCTCCCGGGACAGGGGATTCCTTAACTATGGCTACACCTTC

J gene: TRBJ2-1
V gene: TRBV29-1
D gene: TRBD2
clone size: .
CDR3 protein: CSVTSGGYNEQFF
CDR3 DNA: TGCAGCGTCACTAGCGGGGGTTACAATGAGCAGTTCTTC

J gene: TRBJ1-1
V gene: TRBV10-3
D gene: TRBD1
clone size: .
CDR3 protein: CAISEGTGGHTEAFF
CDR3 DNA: TGTGCCATCAGTGAAGGGACAGGGGGTCACACTGAAGCTTTCTTT

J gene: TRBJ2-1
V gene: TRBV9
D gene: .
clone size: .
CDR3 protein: CASSVTGESHNEQFF
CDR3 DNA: TGTGCCAGCAGCGTAACGGGGGAGAGCCACAATGAGCAGTTCTTC

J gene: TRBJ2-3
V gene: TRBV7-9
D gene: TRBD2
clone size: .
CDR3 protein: CASSLLAASTDTQYF
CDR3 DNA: TGTGCCAGCAGCTTACTAGCGGCGTCCACAGATACGCAGTATTTT

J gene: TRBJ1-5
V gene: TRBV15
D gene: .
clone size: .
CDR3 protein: CATSRVGRVDQPQHF
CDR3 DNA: TGTGCCACCAGCAGAGTTGGCAGGGTAGATCAGCCCCAGCATTTT

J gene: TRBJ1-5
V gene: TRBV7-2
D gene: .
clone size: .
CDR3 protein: CASSLIGGAHQPQHF
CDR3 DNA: TGTGCCAGCAGCTTAATAGGGGGGGCGCATCAGCCCCAGCATTTT

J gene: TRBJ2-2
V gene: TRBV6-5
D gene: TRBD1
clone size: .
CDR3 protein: CASRAPGGTGELFF
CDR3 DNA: TGTGCCAGCCGGGCCCCAGGGGGCACCGGGGAGCTGTTTTTT

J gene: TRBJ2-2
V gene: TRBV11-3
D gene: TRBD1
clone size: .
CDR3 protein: CASSLRGSRAGELFF
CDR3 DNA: TGTGCCAGCAGCCTCAGGGGGTCAAGGGCCGGGGAGCTGTTTTTT

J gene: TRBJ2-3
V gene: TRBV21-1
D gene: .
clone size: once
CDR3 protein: CASSKLGTSGKTDTQYF
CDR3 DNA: TGTGCCAGCAGCAAACTGGGGACTAGTGGGAAAACAGATACGCAGTATTTT

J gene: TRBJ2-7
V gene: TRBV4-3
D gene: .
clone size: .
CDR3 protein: CASSQDFSGGTDEQYF
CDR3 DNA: TGCGCCAGCAGCCAAGATTTTTCAGGAGGGACCGACGAGCAGTACTTC

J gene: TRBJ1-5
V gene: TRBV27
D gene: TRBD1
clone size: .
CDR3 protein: CASSRTGTGEQPQHF
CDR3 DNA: TGTGCCAGCAGTCGAACCGGGACAGGGGAACAGCCCCAGCATTTT

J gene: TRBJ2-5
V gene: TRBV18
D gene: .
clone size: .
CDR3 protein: CASSPDTQETQYF
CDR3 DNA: TGTGCCAGCTCCCCGGACACTCAAGAGACCCAGTACTTC

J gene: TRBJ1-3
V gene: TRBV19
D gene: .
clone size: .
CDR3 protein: CASSIAGKNGNTIYF
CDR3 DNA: TGTGCCAGTAGTATAGCGGGGAAGAATGGAAACACCATATATTTT